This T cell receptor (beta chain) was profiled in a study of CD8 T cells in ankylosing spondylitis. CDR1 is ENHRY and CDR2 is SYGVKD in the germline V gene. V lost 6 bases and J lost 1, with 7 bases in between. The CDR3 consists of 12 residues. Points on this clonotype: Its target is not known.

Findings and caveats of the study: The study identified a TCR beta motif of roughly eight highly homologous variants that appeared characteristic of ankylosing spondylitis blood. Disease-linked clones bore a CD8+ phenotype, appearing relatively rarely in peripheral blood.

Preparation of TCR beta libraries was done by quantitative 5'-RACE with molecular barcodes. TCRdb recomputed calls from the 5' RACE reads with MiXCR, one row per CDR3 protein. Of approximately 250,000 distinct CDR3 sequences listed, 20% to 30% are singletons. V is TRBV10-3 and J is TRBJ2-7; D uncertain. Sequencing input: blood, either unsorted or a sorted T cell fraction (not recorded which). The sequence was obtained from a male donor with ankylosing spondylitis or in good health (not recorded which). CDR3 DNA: TGTGCCATCAGGGGCGAATCCTACGAGCAGTACTTC. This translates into CAIRGESYEQYF.